Sequencing of this T cell receptor (beta chain) was carried out in a study of T cell clones after liver transplantation. There are 16 residues in the CDR3. V dropped 0 bases and J dropped 0 bases, with 9 bases sitting between them. The V gene's germline CDR1 is SGHRS and CDR2 YFSETQ. TCRdb's table, derived via immunoSEQ multiplex PCR, lists solely in-frame clones and lacks some. Counted here are tens of thousands of clones, around 80% occurring once; the ten biggest clones make up approximately 0.73%. The sequence came from a human patient who received a liver transplant. The graft donor may account for some of the T cells. The chain carries TRBV5-1 and TRBJ2-2; perhaps TRBD2 as D (6 bases). The specimen was CD4+ T cells from blood, collected 12 months after liver transplant. DNA of the CDR3: TGCGCCAGCAGCTTGGTGGTAGCGGCGAACACCGGGGAGCTGTTTTTT. This encodes CASSLVVAANTGELFF.